This TCR beta chain was obtained from a study of blood T cell repertoires in COVID-19. Study background: From T cells, B-cell-depleted T cells, or PBMCs came the material, which was cDNA or gDNA.

CDR3 length equals 16 residues. The germline V gene encodes CDR1 SGHVS and CDR2 FQNEAQ. The V gene end was trimmed by 6 bases and the J gene end by 3 bases; junction bases not matched to a gene: 9. Data came from immunoSEQ multiplex PCR; TCRdb stores just in-frame clones and leaves some out. The sample includes 180,000 or so clones, roughly 90% seen only once; the top ten take more than 0.75%. Researchers sorted participants into cohorts using their self-reported clinical history. This clonotype was sampled from a woman aged 18-30 years who had recovered from COVID-19. This chain links TRBV7-8 with TRBJ2-1, with 9 bases fitting TRBD1. Sequenced sample: PBMCs or T cells enriched from blood (not recorded which). The CDR3 DNA is TGTGCCAGCAGATATGGGTGGGACAGGGTCTACAATGAGCAGTTCTTC. Its translation is CASRYGWDRVYNEQFF.